The 8 T cell receptor beta chains reported below all come from one sample, sequenced in a study of CDR3 diversity in severe acne. From the PCR reads, TCRdb called clonotypes with MiXCR, one entry per CDR3 protein. The sample comprises tens of thousands of distinct CDR3 sequences, 49% of which are singletons, and around 10% rests with the top ten. Sequencing was done on a sample of blood. The origin of the receptors is a male donor with severe acne vulgaris.

The chain uses TRBV29-1 and TRBJ2-5; 8 bases are a match to TRBD2. V trimming: 6 bases; J trimming: 2 bases; junction bases outside the gene matches: 8. This CDR3 spans 14 amino acids. Germline CDR1 SQVTM, CDR2 ANQGSEA. Written as DNA, the CDR3 is TGCAGCGTGATGAGCGGGAGTGGTCAAGAGACCCAGTACTTC. The encoded protein is CSVMSGSGQETQYF.

On this clonotype itself: A read error may be the cause here, since a much bigger clone is one base away. The gene calls are TRBV20-1 and TRBJ1-1, with D hard to call. CDR3 length: 15 residues. Germline-derived CDR1 and CDR2 are DFQATT and SNEGSKA (reference sequence). Trimming pared 2 bases from V and 1 base from J, leaving 14 bases between. The CDR3 spells CSARSAEVRNTEAFF. DNA of the CDR3: TGCAGTGCTAGATCCGCAGAAGTTAGGAACACTGAAGCTTTCTTT.

As concerns this clonotype: The conserved closing phenylalanine or tryptophan is absent in this CDR3, likely reflecting a read error. The chain has TRBV20-1 and TRBJ2-5, with a possible D match to TRBD2 (6 bases). Trimming pared 4 bases from V and 2 bases from J, leaving 11 bases between. CDR3 length: 13 residues. Germline lookup yields CDR1 DFQATT and CDR2 SNEGSKA (reference sequence). This CDR3 is CSANLADQETQYS. The CDR3 DNA reads as TGCAGTGCTAACTTAGCGGATCAAGAGACCCAGTACTCC.

The sample holds many counts of this clonotype. The chain combines TRBV6-5 with TRBJ1-5, with D possibly being TRBD1 (5 bases). The V gene's germline CDR1 is MNHEY and CDR2 SVGAGI. Deletions cut 6 bases from V and 7 bases from J, with 16 bases between. The CDR3 consists of 14 residues. Here the CDR3 reads CASSLRASWQPQHF. The DNA of the CDR3 is TGTGCCAGCAGCCTCAGGGCGTCCTGGCAGCCCCAGCATTTT.

The rearrangement uses TRBV19 and TRBJ1-1; possible D gene TRBD1, 6 bases. V shed 11 bases and J shed 0 bases, with 16 bases lying between them. Germline-derived CDR1 and CDR2 are LNHDA and SQIVND (reference sequence). This CDR3 spans 14 amino acids. In nucleotides, the CDR3 is TGTGCCGCAGGGACGGGGGCCTTGAACACTGAAGCTTTCTTT. Its translation: CAAGTGALNTEAFF.

This clonotype was seen at least ten times. The genes are TRBV2 and TRBJ2-7; 8 nucleotides align to TRBD1. The CDR3 spans 18 residues. V shed 6 bases, J shed 0 bases, and the junction held 16 bases outside the gene matches. CDR1 and CDR2 from the germline V gene are SNHLY and FYNNEI. The CDR3 sequence: CASRAWQGAAKSSYEQYF. Written as DNA, the CDR3 is TGTGCCAGCAGAGCCTGGCAGGGGGCGGCAAAAAGCTCCTACGAGCAGTACTTC.

The chain joins TRBV6-5 to TRBJ2-1, with TRBD2 matching 13 bases. The CDR3 length is 14 residues. Germline values: CDR1 MNHEY, CDR2 SVGAGI. J gave up 9 bases and V 2 bases, and 1 base lay outside the gene matches. In DNA form, the CDR3 reads TGTGCCAGCAGTTACCGGACTAGCGGGAGTGAGCAGTTCTTC. It yields the protein CASSYRTSGSEQFF.

A note on this clonotype: Possible read error: a much larger clone is one base away. The gene calls are TRBV24-1 and TRBJ2-2; D assignment may be TRBD1 or TRBD2 (5 bases each). The CDR3 consists of 16 residues. Per germline, CDR1 KGHDR and CDR2 SFDVKD. CDR3 bases: TGTGCCACCAGTATTTCTAGGCAGGGTGGCACCGGGGAGCTGCTTTTT. Translation: CATSISRQGGTGELLF.